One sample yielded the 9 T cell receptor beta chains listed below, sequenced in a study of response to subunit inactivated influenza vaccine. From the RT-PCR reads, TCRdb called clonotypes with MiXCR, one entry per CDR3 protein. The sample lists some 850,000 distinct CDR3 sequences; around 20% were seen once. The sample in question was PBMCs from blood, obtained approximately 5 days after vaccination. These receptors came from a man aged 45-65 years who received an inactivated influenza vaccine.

The CDR3 loop reads CAGARDRGREQYF. CDR3 DNA sequence: TGTGCCGGGGCACGGGACAGGGGGCGAGAGCAGTACTTC. The chain recombines TRBV2 with TRBJ2-7, with TRBD1 matching over 12 bases. Germline CDR1 and CDR2: SNHLY and FYNNEI. This CDR3 has 13 amino acids. The V gene end was trimmed by 11 bases and the J gene end by 7 bases; junction bases not matched to a gene: 9.

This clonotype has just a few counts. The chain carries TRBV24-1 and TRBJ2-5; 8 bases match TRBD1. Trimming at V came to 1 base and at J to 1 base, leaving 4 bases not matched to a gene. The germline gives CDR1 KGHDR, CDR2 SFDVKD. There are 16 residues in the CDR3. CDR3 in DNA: TGTGCCACCAGTGATTTTGACAGGGGCCTCCAAGAGACCCAGTACTTC. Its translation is CATSDFDRGLQETQYF.

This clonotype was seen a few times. This chain's CDR3 is CASSVEPGGWETQYF. The CDR3 bases are TGTGCCAGCAGCGTAGAACCCGGGGGCTGGGAGACCCAGTACTTC. The genes are TRBV9 and TRBJ2-5; either TRBD1 or TRBD2 may supply D (6 bases each). V was clipped by 0 bases and J by 5 bases, with 14 bases between them. Germline V CDR1 and CDR2: SGDLS, YYNGEE. This CDR3 has 15 amino acids.

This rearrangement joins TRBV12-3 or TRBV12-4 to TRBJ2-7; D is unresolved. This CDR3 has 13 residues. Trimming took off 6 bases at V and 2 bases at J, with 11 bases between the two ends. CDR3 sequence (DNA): TGTGCCAGCAGAAAAGGGCCTACCTACGAGCAGTACTTC. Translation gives CASRKGPTYEQYF.

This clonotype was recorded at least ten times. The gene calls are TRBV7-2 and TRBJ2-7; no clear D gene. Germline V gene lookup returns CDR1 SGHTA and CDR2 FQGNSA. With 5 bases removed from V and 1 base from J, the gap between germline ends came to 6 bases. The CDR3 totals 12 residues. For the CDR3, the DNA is TGTGCCAGCAGCCGTGAGTCCTACGAGCAGTACTTC. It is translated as CASSRESYEQYF.

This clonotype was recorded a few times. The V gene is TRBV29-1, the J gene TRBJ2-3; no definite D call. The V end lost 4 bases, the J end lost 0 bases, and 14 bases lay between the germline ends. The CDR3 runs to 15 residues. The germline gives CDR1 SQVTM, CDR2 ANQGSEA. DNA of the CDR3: TGCAGCGTTGTGCGGCTCGCGACTAGCACAGATACGCAGTATTTT. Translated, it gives CSVVRLATSTDTQYF.

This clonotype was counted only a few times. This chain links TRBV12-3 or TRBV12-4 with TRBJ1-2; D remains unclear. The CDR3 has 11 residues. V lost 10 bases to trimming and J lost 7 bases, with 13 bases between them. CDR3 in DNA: TGTGCCATCGCCGGGCATTCTGGCTACACCTTC. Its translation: CAIAGHSGYTF.

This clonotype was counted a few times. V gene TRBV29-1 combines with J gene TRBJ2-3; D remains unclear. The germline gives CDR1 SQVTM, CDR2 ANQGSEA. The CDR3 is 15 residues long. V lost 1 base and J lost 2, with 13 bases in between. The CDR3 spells CSVEGGVYATDTQYF. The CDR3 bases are TGCAGCGTTGAAGGTGGTGTTTATGCCACAGATACGCAGTATTTT.

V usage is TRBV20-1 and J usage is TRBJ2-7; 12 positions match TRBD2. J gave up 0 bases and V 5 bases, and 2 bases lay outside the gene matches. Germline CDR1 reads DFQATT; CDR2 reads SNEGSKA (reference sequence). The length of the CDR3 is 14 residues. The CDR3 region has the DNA TGCAGTGCTGGACTAGCGGGAAGCTCCTACGAGCAGTACTTC. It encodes CSAGLAGSSYEQYF.